What follows are 10 T cell receptor beta chains derived from one specimen sequenced in a study of CD8 T cells in ankylosing spondylitis. TCRdb independently ran MiXCR on the 5' RACE reads; one entry per CDR3 protein. The sample has roughly 200,000 distinct CDR3 sequences, roughly 24% seen once; the top ten hold 6.6%. The sequenced sample was blood, either unsorted or a sorted T cell fraction (not recorded which). All receptors come from a male donor with ankylosing spondylitis or in good health (not recorded which).

This clonotype showed up many times. CDR3 bases: TGTGCCAGCAGTTTGGGGCCAGCCACCTCGGGGGCCAACGTCCTGACTTTC. It codes for CASSLGPATSGANVLTF. The chain carries TRBV12-3 or TRBV12-4 and TRBJ2-6; TRBD1 might be the D (5 bases). The CDR3 totals 17 residues. Trimming took off 3 bases at V and 4 bases at J, with 16 bases between the two ends.

This clonotype was counted at least ten times. The chain uses TRBV27 and TRBJ1-4; D remains ambiguous. The CDR3 has 14 residues. Germline V gene lookup returns CDR1 MNHEY and CDR2 SMNVEV (reference sequence). Deletions cut 6 bases from V and 4 bases from J, with 12 bases between. In DNA, the CDR3 is TGTGCCAGCAGGGTCACCGCTCTTAATGAAAAACTGTTTTTT. Protein product: CASRVTALNEKLFF.

V gene TRBV5-5 combines with J gene TRBJ2-1; weak D call: TRBD2 (6 bases). From germline, CDR1 is SGHKS and CDR2 YYEKEE (reference sequence). CDR3 length: 15 residues. The ends were cut back, 0 bases at V and 5 bases at J, with 12 bases in the middle. The CDR3: CASSLAGVQDNEQFF. The CDR3 nucleotides read TGTGCCAGCAGCTTGGCGGGAGTGCAAGACAATGAGCAGTTCTTC.

A word on this clonotype: This clone may be a read error of a much larger clone one base away. The chain joins TRBV27 to TRBJ2-1, with TRBD2 as a possible D gene (5 bases). The CDR3 loop spans 17 amino acids. The germline V gene encodes CDR1 MNHEY and CDR2 SMNVEV (reference sequence). The V gene lost 5 bases and the J gene lost 2 bases, with 19 bases spanning the gap. The CDR3: CASSASSGRSTYNEQFF. The DNA of the CDR3 is TGTGCCAGCAGTGCCTCCAGCGGAAGAAGTACCTACAATGAGCAGTTCTTC.

The J gene is TRBJ1-5, the V gene TRBV20-1, with D possibly matching TRBD1 (6 bases). Germline values: CDR1 DFQATT, CDR2 SNEGSKA (reference sequence). The CDR3 length is 14 residues. V lost 5 bases to trimming and J lost 1 base, with 12 bases between them. The CDR3 loop reads CSAPQQGSNQPQHF. The CDR3 bases are TGCAGTGCTCCGCAGCAGGGGAGCAATCAGCCCCAGCATTTT.

This clonotype was counted at least ten times. The chain joins TRBV20-1 to TRBJ2-1; D assignment may be TRBD1 or TRBD2 (5 bases each). The V end lost 6 bases, the J end lost 4 bases, and 16 bases lay between the germline ends. Germline V gene data show CDR1 as DFQATT and CDR2 as SNEGSKA (reference sequence). The CDR3 covers 14 residues. The CDR3 DNA reads as TGCAGTGCCCAGCCGGGGCTGGCTTACAATGAGCAGTTCTTC. Translation: CSAQPGLAYNEQFF.

The chain carries TRBV5-1 and TRBJ2-1; D may be TRBD1 (5 bases). The CDR3 extends over 13 amino acids. Trimming took off 2 bases at V and 4 bases at J, with 7 bases between the two ends. Germline lookup yields CDR1 SGHRS and CDR2 YFSETQ. This CDR3 is CASSLRQYNEQFF. Written as DNA, the CDR3 is TGCGCCAGCAGCTTAAGACAGTACAATGAGCAGTTCTTC.

This chain uses TRBV25-1 with TRBJ1-1, with D perhaps matching TRBD1 (6 bases). This CDR3 has 13 amino acids. In germline, CDR1 is MGHDK, CDR2 SYGVNS. Trimming took 4 bases from V and 2 from J, leaving 8 bases between them. CDR3 bases: TGTGCCAGCAGTGGGGACACAAACACTGAAGCTTTCTTT. Protein: CASSGDTNTEAFF. The whole variable domain, filled in from reference TRBV25-1 and TRBJ1-1, reads EADIYQTPRYLVIGTGKKITLECSQTMGHDKMYWYQQDPGMELHLIHYSYGVNSTEKGDLSSESTVSRIRTEHFPLTLESARPSHTSQYLCASSGDTNTEAFFGQGTRLTVV.

The chain uses TRBV6-2 or TRBV6-3 and TRBJ1-1; D is possibly TRBD1 (5 bases). The ends were cut back, 8 bases at V and 1 base at J, with 14 bases in the middle. The CDR3 has 14 amino acids. Germline loops: CDR1 MNHEY, CDR2 SVGEGT. CDR3 DNA sequence: TGTGCCAGCCTAACGACAGTGAGGAACACTGAAGCTTTCTTT. The encoded protein is CASLTTVRNTEAFF.

This clonotype has at least ten counts. This chain joins TRBV20-1 and TRBJ1-5, with no clear D. Germline CDR1 and CDR2: DFQATT and SNEGSKA (reference sequence). V lost 5 bases to trimming and J lost 1 base, with 9 bases between them. The CDR3 is 13 amino acids. The CDR3 sequence: CSARDISNQPQHF. The CDR3 DNA follows: TGCAGTGCTCGCGACATAAGCAATCAGCCCCAGCATTTT.